This is a list of T cell receptor beta chains from one sample in a study of blood T cell repertoires in COVID-19. TCRdb's table, derived via immunoSEQ multiplex PCR, lists solely in-frame clones and lacks some. The sample lists under 300,000 clones, less than 90% occurring once. The sample taken for sequencing was peripheral blood. The origin of the receptors is a man between 60 and 75 years old with acute or convalescent COVID-19. Both conserved end residues are part of each CDR3. A D gene is named only where the DNA matches it firmly. Part of the rows lack a size; the others show once, few, many or a class for expanded clones.

.	TRBJ2-3	.	TRBV29-1	TGCAGCGTAAGAAGTACCCCGGAGAGAAGCACAGATACGCAGTATTTT	CSVRSTPERSTDTQYF
.	TRBJ1-1	.	TRBV27	TGTGCCAGCAGTTTAAGCAGACTCACTGAAGCTTTCTTT	CASSLSRLTEAFF
.	TRBJ2-7	TRBD2	TRBV19	TGTGCCAGTAGTGATAGCGGGCAACCCTACGAGCAGTACTTC	CASSDSGQPYEQYF
.	TRBJ2-4	TRBD1	TRBV15	TGTGCCACCAGCAGCTCAGGGGGCACGGCGGGACTGGCCAAAAACATTCAGTACTTC	CATSSSGGTAGLAKNIQYF
.	TRBJ1-1	TRBD1	TRBV5-1	TGCGCCAGCAGCTTGGATCGGGACAGGGTGGGCGCTGAAGCTTTCTTT	CASSLDRDRVGAEAFF
.	TRBJ2-2	.	TRBV30	TGTGCCTGGAAGGAGCAGGGGGGAAACACCGGGGAGCTGTTTTTT	CAWKEQGGNTGELFF
.	TRBJ1-2	TRBD1	TRBV4-3	TGCGCCAGCAGCCAAGGGACGACAGGGGTAGGCGGCTACACCTTC	CASSQGTTGVGGYTF
.	TRBJ1-1	.	TRBV4-3	TGCGCCAGCAGCCAAGGACAAAGGAACACTGAAGCTTTCTTT	CASSQGQRNTEAFF
few	TRBJ1-1	.	TRBV9	TGTGCCAGCAGCGTAGACGGGTTCATGAACACTGAAGCTTTCTTT	CASSVDGFMNTEAFF
once	TRBJ2-7	TRBD1	TRBV6-5	TGTGCCAGCAGTTACGCGGGACAGGGGGCCCACGAGCAGTACTTC	CASSYAGQGAHEQYF
.	TRBJ1-2	.	TRBV5-5	TGTGCCAGCAGCTCCCGAAAAGTGGACAGTCAAACTAACTATGGCTACACCTTC	CASSSRKVDSQTNYGYTF
.	TRBJ2-7	.	TRBV7-2	TGTGCCAGCGGATTCTTAGCGAGCGAGCAGTACTTC	CASGFLASEQYF
once	TRBJ2-5	.	TRBV19	TGTGCCAGTAGTCCGCCGGGATACCAAGAGACCCAGTACTTC	CASSPPGYQETQYF
.	TRBJ2-3	.	TRBV11-3	TGTGCCAGCAGCCAGGACGGGAGCGGTACAGATACGCAGTATTTT	CASSQDGSGTDTQYF
.	TRBJ2-7	.	TRBV5-1	TGCGCCAGCAGCCAGGTCAGGGGGGACTACGAGCAGTACTTC	CASSQVRGDYEQYF
.	TRBJ1-3	.	TRBV7-9	TGTGCCAGCAGCTCCGGACAGTATAGCACCATATATTTT	CASSSGQYSTIYF
.	TRBJ2-6	TRBD2	TRBV7-2	TGTGCCAGCAGCCCAGAAGCGGGAGTTGGGGCCAACGTCCTGACTTTC	CASSPEAGVGANVLTF
.	TRBJ1-1	.	TRBV7-8	TGTGCCAGCAGCCCCGGGGGTACTGAAGCTTTCTTT	CASSPGGTEAFF
.	TRBJ2-7	TRBD1	TRBV3-1/TRBV3-2	TGTGCCAGCAGCCAAGTAGGGACAGGGGAAACCTACGAGCAGTACTTC	CASSQVGTGETYEQYF
few	TRBJ2-7	TRBD2	TRBV24-1	TGTGCCACCAGTGTCTTAGCGGGAGGAACCTACGAGCAGTACTTC	CATSVLAGGTYEQYF
.	TRBJ1-1	.	TRBV5-1	TGCGCCAGCAGCCAGGACACTCTAAGGGGGAACACTGAAGCTTTCTTT	CASSQDTLRGNTEAFF
.	TRBJ1-2	.	TRBV7-3	TGTGCCAGCAGCCCCGGGATTTTGTATGGCTACACCTTC	CASSPGILYGYTF
.	TRBJ1-5	TRBD1	TRBV5-4	TGTGCCAGCAGCCCCGACAGGGGGGGGCAGCCCCAGCATTTT	CASSPDRGGQPQHF
.	TRBJ2-7	TRBD2	TRBV3-1/TRBV3-2	TGTGCCAGCAGCCGCGTAGGCGGGAGCTCCTACGAGCAGTACTTC	CASSRVGGSSYEQYF
.	TRBJ2-5	.	TRBV30	TGTGCCTGGAGTCCGTACAAGGGGGTTCAAGAGACCCAGTACTTC	CAWSPYKGVQETQYF
.	TRBJ2-1	.	TRBV21-1	TGTGCCAGCAGCAAAGTCACGGGAGCGGTCTACAATGAGCAGTTCTTC	CASSKVTGAVYNEQFF
.	TRBJ2-1	TRBD2	TRBV24-1	TGTGCCACCAGTCGGGGGGGGTTGAGGAATGAGCAGTTCTTC	CATSRGGLRNEQFF
once	TRBJ1-2	TRBD1	TRBV30	TGTGCCTCCCGCCGGGACAGGGGAGGCTATGGCTACACCTTC	CASRRDRGGYGYTF
.	TRBJ2-7	TRBD2	TRBV6-1	TGTGCCAGCAGTGAAGGGATAGCGGGGTCCTACGAGCAGTACTTC	CASSEGIAGSYEQYF
.	TRBJ2-7	TRBD1	TRBV5-4	TGTGCCAGCAGCCCCCGGACAGGGACAGACGAGCAGTACTTC	CASSPRTGTDEQYF
.	TRBJ2-7	TRBD1	TRBV7-2	TGTGCCAGCAGCTTAGGCGGACAGGGCTACGAGCAGTACTTC	CASSLGGQGYEQYF
.	TRBJ2-2	TRBD2	TRBV4-3	TGCGCCAGCAGCCAAGCCCTAGCGGCGAACACCGGGGAGCTGTTTTTT	CASSQALAANTGELFF
many	TRBJ2-5	TRBD2	TRBV7-9	TGTGCCAGCAGTAAGCTAGCGGCAAAAGCTCAAGAGACCCAGTACTTC	CASSKLAAKAQETQYF
.	TRBJ1-1	.	TRBV5-4	TGTGCCAGCAGCCCCCCCGGGGGGGGTAACACTGAAGCTTTCTTT	CASSPPGGGNTEAFF
.	TRBJ1-1	.	TRBV30	TGTGCCTGGAGTGCGACAGTCTTCGGGACTGAAGCTTTCTTT	CAWSATVFGTEAFF
.	TRBJ2-1	TRBD1	TRBV19	TGTGCCAGTAGTATTGAGGGGGCTTCCTACAATGAGCAGTTCTTC	CASSIEGASYNEQFF
.	TRBJ2-1	TRBD2	TRBV29-1	TGCAGCCTCCGGACTAGCGTGGGGAATCTCCCCTACAATGAGCAGTTCTTC	CSLRTSVGNLPYNEQFF
.	TRBJ2-7	.	TRBV14	TGTGCCAGCAGCCAAGGGCAGGTGGCCTACGAGCAGTACTTC	CASSQGQVAYEQYF
.	TRBJ2-2	TRBD1	TRBV27	TGTGCCAGCAGTCCCCGGACAGGGGGGGAGCTGTTTTTT	CASSPRTGGELFF
.	TRBJ1-2	.	TRBV28	TGTGCCAGCACCCTAAAGGGGGACTATGGCTACACCTTC	CASTLKGDYGYTF
.	TRBJ2-1	TRBD2	TRBV27	TGTGCCAGCAGTTTACTAGCGGGAGGGGATGAGCAGTTCTTC	CASSLLAGGDEQFF
.	TRBJ2-2	.	TRBV4-1	TGCGCCAGCAGCCAAGAACAGGCGCGCACCGGGGAGCTGTTTTTT	CASSQEQARTGELFF
few	TRBJ1-2	.	TRBV7-8	TGTGCCAGCAGCTTAGACAGGATCTTTGGCTACACCTTC	CASSLDRIFGYTF
.	TRBJ1-3	.	TRBV7-9	TGTGCCAGCAGCCGCCTAGGGGCTCCTGGAAACACCATATATTTT	CASSRLGAPGNTIYF
few	TRBJ1-1	TRBD1	TRBV30	TGTGCCTGGAGTGTAATGTTGGACAGGGGTTCTGAAGCTTTCTTT	CAWSVMLDRGSEAFF
.	TRBJ1-2	.	TRBV27	TGTGCCAGCAGAGAGACAGGCGGGTCTGGCTACACCTTC	CASRETGGSGYTF
.	TRBJ2-2	.	TRBV15	TGTGCCACCAACCGGGGACTTCAGGTCACCGGGGAGCTGTTTTTT	CATNRGLQVTGELFF